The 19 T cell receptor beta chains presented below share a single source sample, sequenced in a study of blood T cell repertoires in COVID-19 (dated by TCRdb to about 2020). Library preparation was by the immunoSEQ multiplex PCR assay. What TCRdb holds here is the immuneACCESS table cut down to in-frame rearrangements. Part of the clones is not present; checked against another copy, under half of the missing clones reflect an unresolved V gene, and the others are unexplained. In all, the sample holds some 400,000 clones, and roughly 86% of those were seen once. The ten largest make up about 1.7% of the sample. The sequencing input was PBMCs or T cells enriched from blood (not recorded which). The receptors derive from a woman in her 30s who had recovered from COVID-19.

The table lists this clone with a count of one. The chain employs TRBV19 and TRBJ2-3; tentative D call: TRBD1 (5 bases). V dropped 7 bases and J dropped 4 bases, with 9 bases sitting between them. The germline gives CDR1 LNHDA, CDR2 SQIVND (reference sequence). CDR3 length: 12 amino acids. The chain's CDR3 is CASTGSADTQYF. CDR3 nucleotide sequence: TGTGCCAGTACAGGGTCCGCAGATACGCAGTATTTT.

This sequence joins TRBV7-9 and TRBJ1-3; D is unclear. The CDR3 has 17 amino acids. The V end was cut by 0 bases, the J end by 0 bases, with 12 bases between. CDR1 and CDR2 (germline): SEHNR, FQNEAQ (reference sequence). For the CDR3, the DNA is TGTGCCAGCAGCTTAGCGCTAGGTCGTACCTCTGGAAACACCATATATTTT. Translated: CASSLALGRTSGNTIYF.

The CDR3 coding sequence is TGTGCCAGCAGGAAAGGCGCGGGTGAAAAACTGTTTTTT. Translated, it gives CASRKGAGEKLFF. The chain is built from TRBV12-3 or TRBV12-4 and TRBJ1-4; D uncertain. Trimming left V 6 bases short and J 7 bases short, with 12 bases between. This CDR3 has 13 amino acids.

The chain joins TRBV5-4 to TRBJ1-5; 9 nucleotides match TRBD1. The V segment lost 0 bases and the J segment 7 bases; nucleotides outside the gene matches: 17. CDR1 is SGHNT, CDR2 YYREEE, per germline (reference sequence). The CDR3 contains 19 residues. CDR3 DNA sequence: TGTGCCAGCAGCTTGGCGGGAACAGGGGGCCCTTCCTCCGACCAGCCCCAGCATTTT. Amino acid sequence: CASSLAGTGGPSSDQPQHF.

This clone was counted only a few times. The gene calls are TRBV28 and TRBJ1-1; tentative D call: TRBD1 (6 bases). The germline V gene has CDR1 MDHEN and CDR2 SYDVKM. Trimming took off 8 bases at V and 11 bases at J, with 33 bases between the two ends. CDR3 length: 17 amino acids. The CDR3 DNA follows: TGTGCCAGCGCACTGAGTGGGGGGGCTGCTCTAGCCTACCGGGCTTTCTTT. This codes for CASALSGGAALAYRAFF.

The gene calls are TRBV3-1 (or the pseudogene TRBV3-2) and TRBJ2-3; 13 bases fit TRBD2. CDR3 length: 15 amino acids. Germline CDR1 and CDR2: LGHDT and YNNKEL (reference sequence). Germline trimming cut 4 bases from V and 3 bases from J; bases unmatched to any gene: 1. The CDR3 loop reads CASSLLAGGTDTQYF. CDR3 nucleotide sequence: TGTGCCAGCAGCCTACTAGCGGGAGGGACAGATACGCAGTATTTT.

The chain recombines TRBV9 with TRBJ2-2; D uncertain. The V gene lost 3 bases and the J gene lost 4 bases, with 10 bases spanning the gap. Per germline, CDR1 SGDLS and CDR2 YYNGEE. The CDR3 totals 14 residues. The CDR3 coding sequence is TGTGCCAGCAGCGCCCACACGTCCACCGGGGAGCTGTTTTTT. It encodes CASSAHTSTGELFF.

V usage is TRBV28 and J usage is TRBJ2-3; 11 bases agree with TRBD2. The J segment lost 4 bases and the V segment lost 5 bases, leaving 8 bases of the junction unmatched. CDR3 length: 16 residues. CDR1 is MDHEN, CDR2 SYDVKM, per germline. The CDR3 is CASSTLAGAFADTQYF. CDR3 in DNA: TGTGCCAGCAGTACACTAGCGGGAGCTTTCGCAGATACGCAGTATTTT.

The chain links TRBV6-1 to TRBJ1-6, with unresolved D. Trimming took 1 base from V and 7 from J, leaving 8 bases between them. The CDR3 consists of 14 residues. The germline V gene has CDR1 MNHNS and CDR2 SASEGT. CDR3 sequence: CASSEVVGNSPLHF. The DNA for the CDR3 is TGTGCCAGCAGTGAAGTCGTCGGGAATTCACCCCTCCACTTT.

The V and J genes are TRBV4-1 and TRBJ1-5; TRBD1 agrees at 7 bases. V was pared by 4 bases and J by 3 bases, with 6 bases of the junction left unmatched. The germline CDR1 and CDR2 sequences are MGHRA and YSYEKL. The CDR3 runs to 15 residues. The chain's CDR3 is CASSPRGQFNQPQHF. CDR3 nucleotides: TGCGCCAGCAGCCCTAGGGGGCAGTTCAATCAGCCCCAGCATTTT.

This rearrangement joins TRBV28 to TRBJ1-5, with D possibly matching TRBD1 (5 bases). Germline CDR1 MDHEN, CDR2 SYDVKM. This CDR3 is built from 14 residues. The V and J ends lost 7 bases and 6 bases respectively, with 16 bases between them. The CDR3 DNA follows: TGTGCCAGCACTCCAACAGGTTCTGGTCAGCCCCAGCATTTT. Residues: CASTPTGSGQPQHF.

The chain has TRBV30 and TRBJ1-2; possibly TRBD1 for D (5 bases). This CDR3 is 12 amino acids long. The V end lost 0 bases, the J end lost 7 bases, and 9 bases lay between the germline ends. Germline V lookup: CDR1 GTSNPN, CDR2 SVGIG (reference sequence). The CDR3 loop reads CAWSVSGLGYTF. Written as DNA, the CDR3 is TGTGCCTGGAGTGTTTCGGGACTTGGCTACACCTTC. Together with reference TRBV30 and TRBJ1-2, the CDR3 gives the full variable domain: SQTIHQWPATLVQPVGSPLSLECTVEGTSNPNLYWYRQAAGRGLQLLFYSVGIGQISSEVPQNLSASRPQDRQFILSSKKLLLSDSGFYLCAWSVSGLGYTFGSGTRLTVV.

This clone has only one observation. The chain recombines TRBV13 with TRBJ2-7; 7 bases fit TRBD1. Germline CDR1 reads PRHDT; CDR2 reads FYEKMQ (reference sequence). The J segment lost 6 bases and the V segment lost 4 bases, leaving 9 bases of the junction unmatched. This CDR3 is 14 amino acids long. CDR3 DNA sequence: TGTGCCAGCAGCTGGGGACAGACCCTAAGCGAGCAGTACTTC. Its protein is CASSWGQTLSEQYF. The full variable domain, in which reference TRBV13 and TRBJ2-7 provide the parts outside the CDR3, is AAGVIQSPRHLIKEKRETATLKCYPIPRHDTVYWYQQGPGQDPQFLISFYEKMQSDKGSIPDRFSAQQFSDYHSELNMSSLELGDSALYFCASSWGQTLSEQYFGPGTRLTVT.

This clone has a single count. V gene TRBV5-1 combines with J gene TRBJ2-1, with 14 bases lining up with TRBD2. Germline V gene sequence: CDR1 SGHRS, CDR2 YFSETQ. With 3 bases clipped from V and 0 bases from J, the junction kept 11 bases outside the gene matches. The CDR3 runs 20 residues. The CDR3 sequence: CASSSPMIGLAGGSYNEQFF. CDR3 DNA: TGCGCCAGCAGCTCCCCAATGATTGGACTAGCGGGGGGCTCCTACAATGAGCAGTTCTTC.

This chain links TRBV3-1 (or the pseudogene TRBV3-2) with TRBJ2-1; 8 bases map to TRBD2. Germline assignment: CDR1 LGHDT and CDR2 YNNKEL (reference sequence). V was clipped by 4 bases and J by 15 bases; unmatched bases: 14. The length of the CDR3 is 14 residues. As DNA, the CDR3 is TGTGCCAGCAGCCGGGTTGGAGCGGGAGACGGGCGGTTCTTC. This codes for CASSRVGAGDGRFF.

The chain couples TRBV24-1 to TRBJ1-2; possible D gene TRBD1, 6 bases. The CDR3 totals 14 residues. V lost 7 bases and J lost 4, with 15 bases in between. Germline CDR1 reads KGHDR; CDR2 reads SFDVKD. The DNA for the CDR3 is TGTGCCACCAGGGACCAGGACAGCCCCTATGGCTACACCTTC. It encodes CATRDQDSPYGYTF.

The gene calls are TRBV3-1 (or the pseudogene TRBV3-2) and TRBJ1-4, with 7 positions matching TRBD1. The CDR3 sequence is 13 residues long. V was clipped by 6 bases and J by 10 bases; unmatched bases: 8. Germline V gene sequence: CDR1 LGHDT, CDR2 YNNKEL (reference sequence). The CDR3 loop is CASSPPGQTKLFF. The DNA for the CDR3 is TGTGCCAGCAGTCCTCCGGGACAGACAAAACTGTTTTTT.

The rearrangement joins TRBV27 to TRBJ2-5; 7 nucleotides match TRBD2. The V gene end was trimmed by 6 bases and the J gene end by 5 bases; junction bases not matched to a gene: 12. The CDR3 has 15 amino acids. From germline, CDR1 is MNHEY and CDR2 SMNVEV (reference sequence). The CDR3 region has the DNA TGTGCCAGCAGGAAGACTAGCACTCGCATGGAGACCCAGTACTTC. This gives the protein CASRKTSTRMETQYF.

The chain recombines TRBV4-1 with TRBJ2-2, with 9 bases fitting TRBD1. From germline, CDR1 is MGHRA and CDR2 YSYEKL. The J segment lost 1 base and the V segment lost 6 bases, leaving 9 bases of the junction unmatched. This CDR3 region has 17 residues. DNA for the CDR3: TGCGCCAGCAGGTCCCTTGGGGGACAGGGGAACACCGGGGAGCTGTTTTTT. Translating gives CASRSLGGQGNTGELFF.